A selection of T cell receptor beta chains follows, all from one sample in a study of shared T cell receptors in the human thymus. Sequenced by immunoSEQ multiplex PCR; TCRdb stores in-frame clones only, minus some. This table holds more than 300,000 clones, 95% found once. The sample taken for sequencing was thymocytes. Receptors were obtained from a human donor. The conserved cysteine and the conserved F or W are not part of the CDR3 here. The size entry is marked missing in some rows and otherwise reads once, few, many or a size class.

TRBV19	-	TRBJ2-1	ASSIVATISYNEQF
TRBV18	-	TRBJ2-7	ASSPDDTSSPPSSYEQY
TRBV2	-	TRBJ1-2	ASNPDSNYGYT
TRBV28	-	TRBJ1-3	ASSSSGTGGSWNTIY
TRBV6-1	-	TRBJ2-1	ASTGLAGANEQF
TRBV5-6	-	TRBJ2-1	ASSLVWEQRWGSEQF
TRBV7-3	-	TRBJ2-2	ASSFSREDTGELF
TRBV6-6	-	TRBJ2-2	ASSYSTGNTGELF
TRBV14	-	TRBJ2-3	ASSQDRGDSTDTQY
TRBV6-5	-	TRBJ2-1	ASSYSRQGANEQF
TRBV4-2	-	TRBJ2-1	ASSRIGNEQF
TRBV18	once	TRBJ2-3	ASRPLIAAHSTDTQY
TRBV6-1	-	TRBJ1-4	ASSGRGYNEKLF
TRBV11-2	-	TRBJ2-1	ASSLGWRGIYNEQF
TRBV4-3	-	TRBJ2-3	ASSQEVGVSTDTQY
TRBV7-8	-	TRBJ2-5	ASSSLPSPQETQY
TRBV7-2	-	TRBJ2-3	ASSFLGLAGLSTDTQY
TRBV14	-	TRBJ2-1	ASSRGRAYYNEQF
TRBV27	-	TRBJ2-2	ASSLRPPRDTGELF
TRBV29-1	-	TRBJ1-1	SDRTGNTEAF
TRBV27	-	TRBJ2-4	ASSPLTGPPGNIQY
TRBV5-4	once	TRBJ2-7	ASSLRLGSYEQY
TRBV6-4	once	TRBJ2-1	ASSRASGNEQF
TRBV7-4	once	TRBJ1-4	ASFPRLLF
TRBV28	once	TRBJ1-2	ASSTTRTATTGCGYT
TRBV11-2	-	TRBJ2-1	ASSSLNLRDRGGNEQF
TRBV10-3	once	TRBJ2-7	AISGGSGSPNYEQY
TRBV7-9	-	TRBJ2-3	ASSLEGSGPSSTDTQY
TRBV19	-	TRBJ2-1	ASSKVTNEQF
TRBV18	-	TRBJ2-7	ASSPGTGGSYEQY
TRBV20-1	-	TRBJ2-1	SASGDEQF
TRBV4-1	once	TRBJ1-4	ASSLCPRGLQIRNPVNEKLF
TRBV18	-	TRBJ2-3	ASYASTDTQY
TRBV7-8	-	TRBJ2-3	ASSLTRGTDTQY
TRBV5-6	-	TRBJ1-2	ASSYSNPGPNYGYT
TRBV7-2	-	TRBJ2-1	ASSLEGRGPYNEQF
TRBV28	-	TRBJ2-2	ASSSCGTDTGELF
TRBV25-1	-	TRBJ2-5	ALGGETQY
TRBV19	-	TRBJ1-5	ASSTWGQGSNQPQH
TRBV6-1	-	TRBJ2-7	ASSELAGRSYEQY
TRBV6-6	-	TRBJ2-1	ASSWADTYNEQF
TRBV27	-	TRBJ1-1	ASSPWTGDTEAF
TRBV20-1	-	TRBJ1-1	SACPSTEAF
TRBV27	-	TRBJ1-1	ASSSPDRGHLNTEAF
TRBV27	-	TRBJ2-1	ASSFARTTQVGEQF
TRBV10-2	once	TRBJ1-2	ASSEFGQAYGYT
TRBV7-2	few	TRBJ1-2	ASSLVGPYGYT
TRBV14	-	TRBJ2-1	ASSYSPRTSDNEQF
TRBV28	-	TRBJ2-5	ASSLPRGRQGTQY
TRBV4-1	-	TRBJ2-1	ASSPRERNEQF
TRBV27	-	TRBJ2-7	ASFRDRHSLKSSYEQY
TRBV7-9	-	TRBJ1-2	ASSLTGLGGLFYGYT
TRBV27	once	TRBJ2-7	ASSFSGRVDEQY
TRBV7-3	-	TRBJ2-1	ASSLIAGLSYNEQF
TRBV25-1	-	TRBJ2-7	ASSVEAVYEQY